This passage covers 14 T cell receptor beta chains from one sample sequenced in a study of cytomegalovirus exposure and HLA in healthy donors. In the PCR, 60 Vbeta and 13 Jbeta primers were used. Assay used: immunoSEQ multiplex PCR; TCRdb lists only in-frame clones, some missing. The data contain roughly 130,000 clones, 75% to 90% of them singletons. Sequences were obtained from PBMCs. The source of these receptors is a male donor in good health and CMV-seronegative.

This clone showed up just once. The chain has TRBV25-1 and TRBJ1-2; unclear D gene. This CDR3 has 14 amino acids. Trimming left V 0 bases short and J 2 bases short, with 7 bases between. Germline-derived CDR1 and CDR2 are MGHDK and SYGVNS. The CDR3 nucleotides read TGTGCCAGCAGTGAATATCGGGTAAACTATGGCTACACCTTC. It codes for CASSEYRVNYGYTF.

The genes are TRBV5-1 and TRBJ2-5, with 16 nucleotides matching TRBD2. V was pared by 4 bases and J by 2 bases, with 2 bases of the junction left unmatched. The CDR3 spans 16 residues. Per the germline V gene, CDR1 is SGHRS and CDR2 is YFSETQ. In nucleotides, the CDR3 is TGCGCCAGCAGCCTGGGACTAGCGGGGGGGCAAGAGACCCAGTACTTC. The encoded protein is CASSLGLAGGQETQYF.

CDR3 DNA sequence: TGTGCCTGGAGTGTAGTGGACAGGGAGGGAAACATTCAGTACTTC. This encodes CAWSVVDREGNIQYF. The chain combines TRBV30 with TRBJ2-4; D possibly corresponds to TRBD1 (8 bases). The CDR3 extends over 15 amino acids. The V end lost 0 bases, the J end lost 6 bases, and 15 bases lay between the germline ends. Per the germline V gene, CDR1 is GTSNPN and CDR2 is SVGIG (reference sequence).

V usage is TRBV9 and J usage is TRBJ1-2; the D is unclear. V was pared by 6 bases and J by 0 bases, with 12 bases between. The CDR3 covers 14 residues. Germline CDR1 and CDR2: SGDLS and YYNGEE. The CDR3 is CASNPGVANYGYTF. CDR3 nucleotide sequence: TGTGCCAGCAACCCAGGCGTAGCTAACTATGGCTACACCTTC.

This chain connects TRBV5-6 to TRBJ2-4; D gene ambiguous. Deletions cut 3 bases from V and 0 bases from J, with 7 bases between. CDR1 SGHDT and CDR2 YYEEEE come from the germline V gene. The CDR3 contains 14 residues. The CDR3 sequence is CASSSILAKNIQYF. In DNA, the CDR3 is TGTGCCAGCAGCTCTATCCTAGCCAAAAACATTCAGTACTTC. The entire variable domain, with the rest obtained from reference TRBV5-6 and TRBJ2-4, is as follows: DAGVTQSPTHLIKTRGQQVTLRCSPKSGHDTVSWYQQALGQGPQFIFQYYEEEERQRGNFPDRFSGHQFPNYSSELNVNALLLGDSALYLCASSSILAKNIQYFGAGTRLSVL.

The genes are TRBV28 and TRBJ2-3; 9 bases match TRBD2. CDR3 length: 16 residues. The V and J ends lost 4 bases and 4 bases, in that order; junction bases with no gene match: 9. From germline, CDR1 is MDHEN and CDR2 SYDVKM. For the CDR3, the DNA is TGTGCCAGCAGTTCAGAGCGGGGGGCCTTCCCAGATACGCAGTATTTT. It codes for CASSSERGAFPDTQYF.

The chain joins TRBV5-4 to TRBJ2-7; 12 bases match TRBD2. The CDR3 loop spans 15 amino acids. Germline V gives CDR1 SGHNT, CDR2 YYREEE (reference sequence). The junction had 6 bases not matched to a gene; V was cut back by 4 bases and J by 4 bases. The CDR3 sequence: CASSVPLAGGYEQYF. DNA for the CDR3: TGTGCCAGCAGCGTACCACTAGCGGGAGGATACGAGCAGTACTTC. The full variable domain, its missing parts supplied by reference TRBV5-4 and TRBJ2-7, is ETGVTQSPTHLIKTRGQQVTLRCSSQSGHNTVSWYQQALGQGPQFIFQYYREEENGRGNFPPRFSGLQFPNYSSELNVNALELDDSALYLCASSVPLAGGYEQYFGPGTRLTVT.

V is TRBV5-6 and J is TRBJ2-7; 8 positions agree with TRBD1. Germline CDR1 and CDR2: SGHDT and YYEEEE. Losses at the gene ends were 2 bases for V and 6 bases for J; bases not matched to a gene: 10. This CDR3 is 15 amino acids long. CDR3 nucleotides: TGTGCCAGCAGCTTCTTGGACAGGGATACAGGCGAGCAGTACTTC. Protein sequence: CASSFLDRDTGEQYF.

The chain recombines TRBV5-6 with TRBJ2-2; TRBD2 aligns across 7 bases. J gave up 0 bases and V 3 bases, and 2 bases lay outside the gene matches. This CDR3 comprises 15 residues. Per germline, CDR1 SGHDT and CDR2 YYEEEE. DNA of the CDR3: TGTGCCAGCAGCTGGGGAGGGCCGAACACCGGGGAGCTGTTTTTT. Its protein is CASSWGGPNTGELFF.

This clone was picked up one time. V usage is TRBV15 and J usage is TRBJ2-1, with 10 bases matching TRBD2. Germline assignment: CDR1 LNHNV and CDR2 YYDKDF (reference sequence). J was trimmed by 8 bases and V by 8 bases; bases with no gene match: 18. The CDR3 covers 17 residues. The CDR3 sequence is CATDRLARASGSHEQFF. The CDR3 DNA sequence: TGTGCCACCGACCGGCTGGCTAGGGCTAGCGGGAGCCATGAGCAGTTCTTC.

The J gene is TRBJ2-7, the V gene TRBV5-1; D is undetermined. The CDR3 has 14 amino acids. V lost 4 bases and J 0 bases, leaving 11 bases between the germline ends. The V gene's germline CDR1 is SGHRS and CDR2 YFSETQ. The CDR3 DNA reads as TGCGCCAGCAGCCCTGGCAGTTCCTCCTACGAGCAGTACTTC. This sequence encodes CASSPGSSSYEQYF.

This chain uses TRBV7-3 with TRBJ2-1, with TRBD2 matching 8 bases. Germline-derived CDR1 and CDR2 are SGHTA and FQGTGA. Losses at the gene ends were 2 bases for V and 7 bases for J; bases not matched to a gene: 10. The CDR3 has 16 residues. The CDR3 DNA reads TGTGCCAGCAGCTTAGCAGTCGGGACTAGATTTAATGAGCAGTTCTTC. It yields the protein CASSLAVGTRFNEQFF. The full variable domain, rest sourced from reference TRBV7-3 and TRBJ2-1, is GAGVSQTPSNKVTEKGKYVELRCDPISGHTALYWYRQSLGQGPEFLIYFQGTGAADDSGLPNDRFFAVRPEGSVSTLKIQRTERGDSAVYLCASSLAVGTRFNEQFFGPGTRLTVL.

This chain connects TRBV10-3 to TRBJ2-3; 9 bases are a match to TRBD2. Losses at the gene ends were 8 bases for V and 3 bases for J; bases not matched to a gene: 3. The CDR3 has 13 residues. Germline lookup yields CDR1 ENHRY and CDR2 SYGVKD. As DNA, the CDR3 is TGTGCCATCCAGACTAGCGGAACAGATACGCAGTATTTT. Its translation is CAIQTSGTDTQYF.

This clone was counted between two and nine times. The chain has TRBV28 and TRBJ1-6, with a possible D match to TRBD1 (6 bases). The CDR3 is 17 amino acids. CDR1 MDHEN and CDR2 SYDVKM come from the germline V gene. V lost 6 bases, J lost 0 bases, and 15 bases lay in between. CDR3 sequence (DNA): TGTGCCAGCAGGGTGATACAGGGTAGCTCCTATAATTCACCCCTCCACTTT. This sequence encodes CASRVIQGSSYNSPLHF.